This TCR beta chain emerged from a study of cytomegalovirus exposure and HLA in healthy donors. Study at large: Across 350 to 500 genotyped donors, more than 75% landed in the Caucasian-associated ancestry cluster.

It was with 60 Vbeta and 13 Jbeta primers that the PCR ran. Sequencing used immunoSEQ multiplex PCR; TCRdb keeps in-frame clones, though not all of them. The specimen's table records 50,000 or so clones. Germline CDR1 and CDR2: SGHRS and YFSETQ. The CDR3 loop spans 16 amino acids. With 4 bases removed from V and 1 base from J, the gap between germline ends came to 17 bases. Whole-study results and caveats: Roughly uniform depth of sequencing across donors was assumed in presence/absence analyses. The study found most TCR sequences rare, yet found some public TCRs in many donors.

On this clone itself: Its antigen is not known.

The sample was PBMCs. The receptor was isolated from a woman aged 60-70 years in good health and CMV-seropositive. The chain couples TRBV5-1 to TRBJ1-1; D gene uncertain. The CDR3, as DNA: TGCGCCAGCAGCAAACCCCCAGCGGGCGGGAACACTGAAGCTTTCTTT. Its protein is CASSKPPAGGNTEAFF.